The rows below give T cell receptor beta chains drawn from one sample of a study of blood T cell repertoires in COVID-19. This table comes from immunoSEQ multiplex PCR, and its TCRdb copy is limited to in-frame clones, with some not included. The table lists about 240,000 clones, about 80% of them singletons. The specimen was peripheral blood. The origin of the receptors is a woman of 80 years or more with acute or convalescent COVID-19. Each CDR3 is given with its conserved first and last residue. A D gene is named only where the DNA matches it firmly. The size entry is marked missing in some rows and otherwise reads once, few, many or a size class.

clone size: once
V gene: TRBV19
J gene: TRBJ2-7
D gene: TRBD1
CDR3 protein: CASSAGDRGVYEQYF
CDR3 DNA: TGTGCCAGCTCCGCGGGGGACAGGGGGGTCTACGAGCAGTACTTC

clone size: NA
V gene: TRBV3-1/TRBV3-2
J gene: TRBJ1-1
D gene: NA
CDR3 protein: CASSQVGQTVGAFF
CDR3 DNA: TGTGCCAGCAGCCAAGTGGGGCAGACAGTGGGGGCTTTCTTT

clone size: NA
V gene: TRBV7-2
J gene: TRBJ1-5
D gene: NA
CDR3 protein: CASSSHRDQPQHF
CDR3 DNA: TGTGCCAGCAGCTCCCACAGGGATCAGCCCCAGCATTTT

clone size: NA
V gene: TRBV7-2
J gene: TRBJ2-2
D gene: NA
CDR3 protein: CASSLVVGGTGELFF
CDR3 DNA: TGTGCCAGCAGCTTAGTGGTGGGGGGCACCGGGGAGCTGTTTTTT

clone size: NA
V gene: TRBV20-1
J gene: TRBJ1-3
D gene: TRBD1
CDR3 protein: CSASPTGGAGAGNTIYF
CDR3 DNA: TGCAGTGCTAGTCCGACAGGGGGTGCCGGGGCAGGAAACACCATATATTTT

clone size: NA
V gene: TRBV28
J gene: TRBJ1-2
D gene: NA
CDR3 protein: CASRDSGPPHGYTF
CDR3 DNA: TGTGCCAGCAGGGACTCCGGGCCACCTCATGGCTACACCTTC

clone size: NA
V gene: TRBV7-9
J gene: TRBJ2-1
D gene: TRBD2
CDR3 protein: CASSFGWGGPQLDEQFF
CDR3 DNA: TGTGCCAGCAGCTTCGGGTGGGGGGGTCCGCAGCTGGATGAGCAGTTCTTC

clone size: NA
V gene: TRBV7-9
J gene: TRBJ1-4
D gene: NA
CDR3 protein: CASSLRREKLFF
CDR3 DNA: TGTGCCAGCAGCTTAAGGCGGGAAAAACTGTTTTTT

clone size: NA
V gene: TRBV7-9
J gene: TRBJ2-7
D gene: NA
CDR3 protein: CASSQVLYEQYF
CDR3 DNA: TGTGCCAGCAGCCAGGTTCTTTACGAGCAGTACTTC

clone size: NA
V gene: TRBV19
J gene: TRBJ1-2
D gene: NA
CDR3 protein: CASSGGVGEGYTF
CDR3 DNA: TGTGCCAGTAGCGGGGGGGTAGGCGAGGGCTACACCTTC

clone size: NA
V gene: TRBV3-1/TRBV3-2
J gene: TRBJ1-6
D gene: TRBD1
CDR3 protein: CASSQGGGTGAGTLHF
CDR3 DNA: TGTGCCAGCAGCCAAGGGGGTGGGACAGGGGCAGGAACCCTCCACTTT